These 20 T cell receptor beta chains share one sample of origin, sequenced in a study of T cells in Graves' hyperthyroidism and ophthalmopathy. Amplified regions were TCR beta CDR3 sequences from RNA transcripts. A first-round RT-PCR of the TCR CDR3 used the HTBI primer set. TCRdb called the multiplex PCR reads again in MiXCR, with one record for every CDR3 protein. The table has about 640,000 distinct CDR3 sequences, more than 20% seen once. Sequencing was performed on blood. These TCRs come from a man aged 25-45 years with Graves' ophthalmopathy.

This clonotype occurred many times. The J gene is TRBJ2-7, the V gene TRBV28; D not certain. Trimming cost V 6 bases and J 3 bases, with 9 bases left between them. The CDR3 length is 12 residues. The germline V gene encodes CDR1 MDHEN and CDR2 SYDVKM. The CDR3 sequence: CASRAQDYEQYF. CDR3 sequence (DNA): TGTGCCAGCAGAGCTCAGGACTACGAGCAGTACTTC.

The chain combines TRBV28 with TRBJ2-2; 9 positions agree with TRBD2. Germline trimming cut 6 bases from V and 5 bases from J; bases unmatched to any gene: 19. CDR1 MDHEN and CDR2 SYDVKM come from the germline V gene. CDR3 size: 19 residues. CDR3: CASSESSGSAVVITGELFF. The DNA for the CDR3 is TGTGCCAGCAGCGAGAGTAGCGGGAGTGCCGTTGTGATTACCGGGGAGCTGTTTTTT.

The chain joins TRBV7-2 to TRBJ2-3, with a possible D match to TRBD1 (5 bases). The CDR3 consists of 17 residues. Germline values: CDR1 SGHTA, CDR2 FQGNSA. Trimming took 1 base from V and 3 from J, leaving 17 bases between them. The CDR3, as DNA: TGTGCCAGCAGCTTAGGAAGACAGCTCCTTTTGACAGATACGCAGTATTTT. Protein: CASSLGRQLLLTDTQYF.

This clonotype was detected many times. The rearrangement uses TRBV28 and TRBJ2-7; a weak D match, TRBD2 (5 bases). This CDR3 spans 17 amino acids. V gave up 4 bases and J gave up 3 bases, with 22 bases separating them. Germline CDR1 is MDHEN and CDR2 is SYDVKM. CDR3 sequence: CASSSPQWTGMYYEQYF. The DNA for the CDR3 is TGTGCCAGCAGTTCCCCGCAATGGACTGGCATGTACTACGAGCAGTACTTC.

This clonotype occurred many times. This sequence joins TRBV30 and TRBJ2-1, with 9 bases fitting TRBD1. The CDR3 has 15 residues. Germline V CDR1 and CDR2: GTSNPN, SVGIG (reference sequence). V was pared by 0 bases and J by 4 bases, with 4 bases of the junction left unmatched. The CDR3 sequence is CAWSVLGQGYNEQFF. The CDR3 region has the DNA TGTGCCTGGAGTGTGTTAGGACAGGGGTACAATGAGCAGTTCTTC.

This clonotype has a count of ten or more. This chain links TRBV11-3 with TRBJ2-3; no definite D call. The CDR3 loop spans 13 amino acids. Germline V gene data show CDR1 as SGHNT and CDR2 as YENEEA. Deletions cut 4 bases from V and 0 bases from J, with 5 bases between. CDR3 loop: CASSSSSTDTQYF. The CDR3 DNA is TGTGCCAGCAGCTCGAGTAGCACAGATACGCAGTATTTT.

A few counts support this clonotype. The chain recombines TRBV5-1 with TRBJ2-7; 8 bases are a match to TRBD1. From germline, CDR1 is SGHRS and CDR2 YFSETQ. The CDR3 extends over 15 amino acids. The J segment lost 2 bases and the V segment lost 1 base, leaving 5 bases of the junction unmatched. The CDR3 sequence is CASSLSLDRAYEQYF. CDR3 nucleotide sequence: TGCGCCAGCAGCTTGTCCCTGGACAGGGCCTACGAGCAGTACTTC.

This sequence joins TRBV6-2 or TRBV6-3 and TRBJ2-7; tentative D call: TRBD1 (6 bases). This CDR3 contains 14 residues. Germline assignment: CDR1 MNHEY and CDR2 SVGEGT. V dropped 8 bases and J dropped 2 bases, with 16 bases sitting between them. CDR3 in amino acids: CASGVGGAPYEQYF. CDR3 in DNA: TGTGCCAGCGGAGTAGGGGGAGCCCCCTACGAGCAGTACTTC.

This clonotype was detected ten times or more. The J gene is TRBJ2-7, the V gene TRBV5-1; 7 bases match TRBD1. V lost 4 bases and J lost 3; bases outside the gene matches: 10. The CDR3 extends over 15 amino acids. Germline CDR1 is SGHRS and CDR2 is YFSETQ. CDR3 in amino acids: CASSIGTATNYEQYF. The DNA for the CDR3 is TGCGCCAGCAGCATTGGGACAGCTACGAACTACGAGCAGTACTTC. Complete variable domain (other parts from reference TRBV5-1 and TRBJ2-7): KAGVTQTPRYLIKTRGQQVTLSCSPISGHRSVSWYQQTPGQGLQFLFEYFSETQRNKGNFPGRFSGRQFSNSRSEMNVSTLELGDSALYLCASSIGTATNYEQYFGPGTRLTVT.

The sample holds a few counts of this clonotype. This rearrangement joins TRBV29-1 to TRBJ1-1; no clear D. V lost 2 bases, J lost 1 base, and 5 bases lay in between. Germline CDR1 is SQVTM and CDR2 is ANQGSEA. The CDR3 extends over 12 amino acids. This CDR3 reads CSVESENTEAFF. In DNA, the CDR3 is TGCAGCGTTGAATCGGAGAACACTGAAGCTTTCTTT.

This clonotype was counted many times. This chain links TRBV28 with TRBJ2-7; no reliable D call. The CDR3 has 15 amino acids. The germline V gene has CDR1 MDHEN and CDR2 SYDVKM. V was cut by 1 base and J by 2 bases, with 12 bases left in between. This CDR3 is CASSLSSWRAYEQYF. CDR3 in DNA: TGTGCCAGCAGTTTATCATCATGGCGAGCCTACGAGCAGTACTTC. The variable domain in full, completed from reference TRBV28 and TRBJ2-7, reads DVKVTQSSRYLVKRTGEKVFLECVQDMDHENMFWYRQDPGLGLRLIYFSYDVKMKEKGDIPEGYSVSREKKERFSLILESASTNQTSMYLCASSLSSWRAYEQYFGPGTRLTVT.

This clonotype has a handful of counts. The CDR3 is CAWSGADSNQPQHF. The DNA for the CDR3 is TGTGCCTGGAGTGGGGCAGATAGCAATCAGCCCCAGCATTTT. The rearrangement links TRBV30 to TRBJ1-5; D is ambiguous. Trimming stripped 1 base from V and 0 bases from J, with 7 bases between. The CDR3 totals 14 residues. CDR1 and CDR2 (germline): GTSNPN, SVGIG (reference sequence).

This chain uses TRBV29-1 with TRBJ1-5, with D hard to call. Trimming removed 4 bases from V and 2 bases from J, with 9 bases in between. This CDR3 contains 13 residues. The germline gives CDR1 SQVTM, CDR2 ANQGSEA. CDR3 protein: CSVGANGNQPQHF. The CDR3 bases are TGCAGCGTTGGAGCAAACGGCAATCAGCCCCAGCATTTT. The complete variable domain, with remaining parts taken from reference TRBV29-1 and TRBJ1-5, reads SAVISQKPSRDICQRGTSLTIQCQVDSQVTMMFWYRQQPGQSLTLIATANQGSEATYESGFVIDKFPISRPNLTFSTLTVSNMSPEDSSIYLCSVGANGNQPQHFGDGTRLSIL.

The rearrangement uses TRBV19 and TRBJ1-5, with a possible D match to TRBD1 (5 bases). This CDR3 contains 14 residues. V shed 5 bases and J shed 7 bases, with 15 bases lying between them. Germline V lookup: CDR1 LNHDA, CDR2 SQIVND (reference sequence). The CDR3 is CASSVWGGDQPQHF. CDR3 in DNA: TGTGCCAGTAGTGTTTGGGGGGGTGACCAGCCCCAGCATTTT.

This clonotype was observed a handful of times. The V gene is TRBV20-1, the J gene TRBJ1-1; D is perhaps TRBD1 (5 bases). The CDR3 has 14 amino acids. Germline V gene sequence: CDR1 DFQATT, CDR2 SNEGSKA (reference sequence). The V gene lost 0 bases and the J gene lost 4 bases, with 12 bases spanning the gap. DNA for the CDR3: TGCAGTGCTAGAGATCAGGGTAGGACCACTGAAGCTTTCTTT. This codes for CSARDQGRTTEAFF.

Only a few counts were recorded for this clonotype. CDR3 in amino acids: CASSPGDLREQFF. The CDR3 DNA follows: TGTGCCAGCAGTCCAGGGGACCTTCGGGAGCAGTTCTTC. The chain couples TRBV12-3 or TRBV12-4 to TRBJ2-1, with D possibly being TRBD1 (6 bases). V was pared by 5 bases and J by 10 bases, with 15 bases between. This CDR3 spans 13 amino acids.

In its sample, this clonotype was seen many times. The chain is built from TRBV7-3 and TRBJ1-4, with TRBD1 identical over 8 bases. Germline V gives CDR1 SGHTA, CDR2 FQGTGA. The V segment lost 5 bases and the J segment 6 bases; nucleotides outside the gene matches: 2. This CDR3 region has 13 residues. DNA for the CDR3: TGTGCCAGCAGCGGACAGGGAGATGAAAAACTGTTTTTT. Its translation: CASSGQGDEKLFF.

V is TRBV4-3 and J is TRBJ1-5; D uncertain. Germline V gene lookup returns CDR1 LGHNA and CDR2 YSLEER. The CDR3 contains 16 residues. V lost 0 bases and J lost 5, with 14 bases in between. In DNA form, the CDR3 reads TGCGCCAGCAGCCAAGATGGTTTGGGCTCAGATCAGCCCCAGCATTTT. Residues: CASSQDGLGSDQPQHF.

This rearrangement joins TRBV7-9 to TRBJ2-1; D uncertain. The ends were cut back, 5 bases at V and 8 bases at J, with 10 bases in the middle. The CDR3 loop spans 12 amino acids. Germline V CDR1 and CDR2: SEHNR, FQNEAQ (reference sequence). Here the CDR3 reads CASSLGFHEQFF. CDR3 nucleotides: TGTGCCAGCAGCCTTGGGTTCCATGAGCAGTTCTTC.

The rearrangement links TRBV27 to TRBJ2-1; D perhaps matches TRBD1 (6 bases). With 0 bases removed from V and 13 bases from J, the gap between germline ends came to 13 bases. The length of the CDR3 is 13 residues. Germline lookup yields CDR1 MNHEY and CDR2 SMNVEV (reference sequence). CDR3 coding DNA: TGTGCCAGCAGTTTATCGAACAGGGTAATACAGTTCTTC. It codes for CASSLSNRVIQFF.